One and the same sample provided the 19 T cell receptor beta chains below, sequenced in a study of human T cells and chemical hapten exposure. Time point defined: pre-sensitization, week 0. Treatment here: therapeutic diphenylcyclopropenone sensitization with weekly scalp DPC. MiXCR, applied by TCRdb to the RACE reads, yields one record per CDR3 protein. The sample consists of roughly 380,000 distinct CDR3 sequences, around 5.5% of them appearing once. The sequencing used whole blood, collected in connection with sensitization to the hapten diphenylcyclopropenone (DPC). The receptors were gathered from a woman in her forties or fifties with alopecia areata. Some clones in this sample may be carry-over from other donors' samples.

This clonotype has a count of ten or more. The rearrangement joins TRBV6-4 to TRBJ1-5; 7 nucleotides line up with TRBD1. Germline trimming cut 5 bases from V and 0 bases from J; bases unmatched to any gene: 7. The germline gives CDR1 MRHNA, CDR2 SNTAGT. The CDR3 has 16 amino acids. The CDR3 DNA sequence: TGTGCCAGCAGTTCCCTGACAGGGCTTAGCAATCAGCCCCAGCATTTT. This sequence encodes CASSSLTGLSNQPQHF.

This clonotype was recorded at least ten times. The J gene is TRBJ1-3, the V gene TRBV4-2, with D possibly matching TRBD1 (5 bases). V shed 0 bases and J shed 2 bases, with 8 bases lying between them. This CDR3 has 15 residues. Per germline, CDR1 LGHNA and CDR2 YNFKEQ. CDR3 region: CASSQEGGTGNTIYF. CDR3 in DNA: TGTGCCAGCAGCCAAGAGGGGGGAACTGGAAACACCATATATTTT.

This chain uses TRBV7-8 with TRBJ2-1; possibly TRBD1 or TRBD2 for D (6 bases each). Trimming pared 3 bases from V and 7 bases from J, leaving 16 bases between. The CDR3 contains 15 residues. From germline, CDR1 is SGHVS and CDR2 FQNEAQ. The CDR3 reads CASSFRDSQGNEQFF. The CDR3 DNA follows: TGTGCCAGCAGCTTTCGGGACTCCCAGGGGAATGAGCAGTTCTTC.

This clonotype was observed many times. The chain has TRBV28 and TRBJ2-5; 14 positions match TRBD2. Per the germline V gene, CDR1 is MDHEN and CDR2 is SYDVKM. The trim removed 4 bases at V and 4 bases at J, leaving 8 bases unmatched. CDR3 length: 17 residues. The CDR3 here is CASSSGLAGAGRETQYF. DNA of the CDR3: TGTGCCAGCAGTTCGGGACTAGCGGGGGCCGGGAGAGAGACCCAGTACTTC. The whole variable domain, filled in from reference TRBV28 and TRBJ2-5, reads DVKVTQSSRYLVKRTGEKVFLECVQDMDHENMFWYRQDPGLGLRLIYFSYDVKMKEKGDIPEGYSVSREKKERFSLILESASTNQTSMYLCASSSGLAGAGRETQYFGPGTRLLVL.

There are many counts of this clonotype. The chain uses TRBV20-1 and TRBJ2-7; unclear D gene. CDR1 is DFQATT, CDR2 SNEGSKA, per germline (reference sequence). V was trimmed by 6 bases and J by 3 bases, leaving 12 bases between them. CDR3 size: 12 residues. This CDR3 reads CSAGEVHYEQYF. CDR3 sequence (DNA): TGCAGTGCCGGAGAGGTCCACTACGAGCAGTACTTC.

This clonotype came up many times. The chain joins TRBV29-1 to TRBJ2-1; D is undetermined. Trimming removed 7 bases from V and 0 bases from J, with 13 bases in between. CDR3 length: 14 amino acids. Germline values: CDR1 SQVTM, CDR2 ANQGSEA. The CDR3 DNA follows: TGCAGCGCCCCGGGCCCCAGCTCCTACAATGAGCAGTTCTTC. Translating it yields CSAPGPSSYNEQFF.

This sequence joins TRBV18 and TRBJ1-4; TRBD1 might be the D (5 bases). Trimming shortened V by 6 bases and J by 8 bases, and 16 bases separated the two germline ends. The CDR3 covers 14 residues. Germline CDR1 is KGHSH and CDR2 is LQKENI. The CDR3 region has the DNA TGTGCCAGCTCCCGGGACTCCCGAAAGGAAAAACTGTTTTTT. It translates to CASSRDSRKEKLFF.

The chain carries TRBV18 and TRBJ1-1; D is unresolved. CDR1 is KGHSH, CDR2 LQKENI, per germline. Trimming stripped 2 bases from V and 0 bases from J, with 7 bases between. The CDR3 extends over 14 amino acids. In DNA form, the CDR3 reads TGTGCCAGCTCACCAGCCAACATGAACACTGAAGCTTTCTTT. Amino acid sequence: CASSPANMNTEAFF.

This clonotype was counted a few times. V is TRBV2 and J is TRBJ2-3, with 7 positions matching TRBD2. Trimming cost V 4 bases and J 1 base; bases outside gene matches: 8. Germline V CDR1 and CDR2: SNHLY, FYNNEI. The CDR3 is 16 residues long. CDR3 bases: TGTGCCAGCAGTGTTCTAGCGGAGTCGGGCACAGATACGCAGTATTTT. It codes for CASSVLAESGTDTQYF. The entire variable domain, with the rest obtained from reference TRBV2 and TRBJ2-3, is as follows: EPEVTQTPSHQVTQMGQEVILRCVPISNHLYFYWYRQILGQKVEFLVSFYNNEISEKSEIFDDQFSVERPDGSNFTLKIRSTKLEDSAMYFCASSVLAESGTDTQYFGPGTRLTVL.

This clonotype has just a few counts. This sequence joins TRBV7-2 and TRBJ1-1; tentative D call: TRBD1 (5 bases). The CDR3 totals 14 residues. V was cut by 1 base and J by 4 bases, with 10 bases left in between. Germline V CDR1 and CDR2: SGHTA, FQGNSA. CDR3 in DNA: TGTGCCAGCAGCTTAGTCATCCAGGGCACTGAAGCTTTCTTT. Translation gives CASSLVIQGTEAFF.

The CDR3 reads CASSPLDRAEQFF. CDR3 nucleotide sequence: TGTGCCAGCTCACCCCTCGACCGGGCAGAGCAGTTCTTC. The rearrangement joins TRBV18 to TRBJ2-1; D remains unclear. This CDR3 is 13 amino acids long. Germline V CDR1 and CDR2: KGHSH, LQKENI. Deletions cut 3 bases from V and 10 bases from J, with 13 bases between.

J is TRBJ1-1 and V is TRBV20-1, with D uncertain. CDR1 is DFQATT, CDR2 SNEGSKA, per germline (reference sequence). This CDR3 region has 12 residues. Trimming took 6 bases from V and 6 from J, leaving 14 bases between them. The DNA of the CDR3 is TGCAGTGCCGCCCGGGGAAGAGCTGAAGCTTTCTTT. The encoded protein is CSAARGRAEAFF.

This clonotype was seen more than once but under ten times. The chain combines TRBV6-1 with TRBJ1-1; D possibly corresponds to TRBD1 (5 bases). Trimming removed 2 bases at V and 6 bases at J, with 13 bases between. The CDR3 covers 14 residues. Germline V lookup: CDR1 MNHNS, CDR2 SASEGT. The CDR3 is CASSEYRDEAEAFF. Here the CDR3 DNA reads TGTGCCAGCAGTGAATACCGGGACGAGGCTGAAGCTTTCTTT.

The table lists this clonotype with many counts. The V gene is TRBV10-2, the J gene TRBJ1-1, with D hard to call. Germline V gene data show CDR1 as WSHSY and CDR2 as SAAADI. Trimming shortened V by 6 bases and J by 0 bases, and 11 bases separated the two germline ends. CDR3 size: 14 residues. CDR3 DNA: TGCGCCAGCAGGACTACAGAATTGAACACTGAAGCTTTCTTT. This translates into CASRTTELNTEAFF.

Ten or more counts support this clonotype. The chain couples TRBV12-3 or TRBV12-4 to TRBJ1-1, with 7 bases lining up with TRBD1. J was trimmed by 4 bases and V by 6 bases; bases with no gene match: 8. The CDR3 length is 14 residues. The CDR3 DNA reads TGTGCCAGCAGGGAGGGGGCGGAGAGCACTGAAGCTTTCTTT. Translating gives CASREGAESTEAFF.

This clonotype appeared many times. The V call is TRBV7-6, the J call TRBJ2-2; TRBD1 is a possible D gene (5 bases). Trimming took 5 bases from V and 4 from J, leaving 11 bases between them. The CDR3 sequence is 14 residues long. CDR1 is SGHVS, CDR2 FNYEAQ, per germline. The CDR3 DNA is TGTGCCAGCAGCAGTAGGGGTATCACCGGGGAGCTGTTTTTT. Residues: CASSSRGITGELFF.

This clonotype showed up many times. The V call is TRBV27, the J call TRBJ2-1; TRBD2 agrees at 8 bases. Germline loops: CDR1 MNHEY, CDR2 SMNVEV (reference sequence). V shed 7 bases, J shed 4 bases, and the junction held 3 bases outside the gene matches. CDR3 length equals 13 residues. CDR3 residues: CASIGGVYNEQFF. CDR3 in DNA: TGTGCCAGCATCGGGGGGGTATACAATGAGCAGTTCTTC.

This clonotype was detected many times. V usage is TRBV12-5 and J usage is TRBJ2-5; 11 nucleotides line up with TRBD1. The CDR3 has 16 amino acids. Germline V lookup: CDR1 LGHNT, CDR2 FRNRAP. V lost 6 bases and J lost 5; bases outside the gene matches: 11. This chain's CDR3 is CASGTGRTGGAETQYF. CDR3 in DNA: TGTGCTAGTGGGACCGGGAGGACAGGGGGCGCGGAGACCCAGTACTTC.

This clonotype was observed at least ten times. The genes are TRBV18 and TRBJ2-5; 11 bases match TRBD2. J was trimmed by 7 bases and V by 0 bases; bases with no gene match: 4. There are 15 residues in the CDR3. Germline V gene lookup returns CDR1 KGHSH and CDR2 LQKENI. DNA for the CDR3: TGTGCCAGCTCACCACCGAGCCTAGCGGGAGGGACCCAGTACTTC. Translating it yields CASSPPSLAGGTQYF.